Each of the 17 T cell receptor beta chains below was sequenced from the same sample in a study of T cells in Graves' hyperthyroidism and ophthalmopathy. Template material for amplifying TCR beta CDR3 regions consisted of RNA transcripts. Initially, a first-round RT-PCR of the TCR CDR3 employed the HTBI primer set. From the multiplex PCR reads, TCRdb called clonotypes with MiXCR, one entry per CDR3 protein. The table records just under 750,000 distinct CDR3 sequences, over 35% of them present only once. Sequencing input: blood. The source is a woman in her 40s with Graves' hyperthyroidism.

This rearrangement joins TRBV5-1 to TRBJ2-6; 9 nucleotides line up with TRBD2. There are 19 residues in the CDR3. Per germline, CDR1 SGHRS and CDR2 YFSETQ. V shed 4 bases, J shed 4 bases, and the junction held 15 bases outside the gene matches. Here the CDR3 reads CASSLEGPSGMEGANVLTF. CDR3 sequence (DNA): TGCGCCAGCAGCCTGGAGGGGCCTAGCGGGATGGAAGGGGCCAACGTCCTGACTTTC.

This clonotype was found once. Sequence at one end of the junction differs from germline and may be a read error. The chain employs TRBV6-5 and TRBJ1-3; D is uncertain. The CDR3 is made up of 13 amino acids. The germline CDR1 and CDR2 sequences are MNHEY and SVGAGI. The CDR3 protein is CVSGPGLGNTIYF. The CDR3 DNA sequence: TGTGTCAGCGGTCCCGGACTAGGAAACACCATATATTTT.

Many counts were recorded for this clonotype. In DNA form, the CDR3 reads TGTGCCATCAGTGGGAATTTTGGGACTGACTCCTACGAGCAGTACTTC. This codes for CAISGNFGTDSYEQYF. The rearrangement uses TRBV10-3 and TRBJ2-7; tentatively, D is TRBD2 (6 bases). CDR3 size: 16 residues. Trimming removed 4 bases from V and 0 bases from J, with 16 bases in between. Germline lookup yields CDR1 ENHRY and CDR2 SYGVKD.

The chain carries TRBV7-9 and TRBJ2-7, with 9 positions matching TRBD1. After removal of 3 bases from V and 7 bases from J, the junction contained 10 bases not matched to a gene. Germline CDR1 reads SEHNR; CDR2 reads FQNEAQ (reference sequence). This CDR3 is built from 15 residues. CDR3 loop: CASSFPGQGGNEQYF. For the CDR3, the DNA is TGTGCCAGCAGCTTCCCGGGACAGGGAGGCAATGAGCAGTACTTC.

This clonotype has only a few counts. The chain carries TRBV4-1 and TRBJ1-1, with D unresolved. CDR1 and CDR2 from the germline V gene are MGHRA and YSYEKL. The CDR3 sequence is 19 residues long. V dropped 1 base and J dropped 1 base, with 22 bases sitting between them. The CDR3 nucleotides read TGCGCCAGCAGCCAAGTAAGACATTTGAATCCCGGAAGGAACACTGAAGCTTTCTTT. Amino acid sequence: CASSQVRHLNPGRNTEAFF.

The genes are TRBV5-1 and TRBJ1-1; tentative D call: TRBD1 (5 bases). The CDR3 consists of 15 residues. CDR1 SGHRS and CDR2 YFSETQ come from the germline V gene. The ends were cut back, 4 bases at V and 2 bases at J, with 15 bases in the middle. The CDR3 nucleotides read TGCGCCAGCAGCCCCGGACACACCACCAACACTGAAGCTTTCTTT. It yields the protein CASSPGHTTNTEAFF.

This clonotype occurred many times. CDR3 residues: CASSFVGGREQYF. The CDR3 DNA reads as TGTGCCAGCAGCTTTGTAGGTGGGCGCGAGCAGTACTTC. The chain combines TRBV5-6 with TRBJ2-7; D is undetermined. Trimming took off 2 bases at V and 6 bases at J, with 12 bases between the two ends. This CDR3 comprises 13 residues. The germline V gene encodes CDR1 SGHDT and CDR2 YYEEEE.

The chain carries TRBV6-6 and TRBJ2-7; TRBD1 matches at 7 bases. V shed 5 bases, J shed 5 bases, and the junction held 12 bases outside the gene matches. The CDR3 is 15 amino acids. The germline V gene has CDR1 MNHNY and CDR2 SVGAGI (reference sequence). This CDR3 reads CASSGTTGQSHEQYF. The CDR3 DNA reads TGTGCCAGCAGTGGGACGACGGGACAGTCCCACGAGCAGTACTTC.

The chain has TRBV29-1 and TRBJ2-5; 10 nucleotides align to TRBD2. This CDR3 has 15 amino acids. In germline, CDR1 is SQVTM, CDR2 ANQGSEA. The V and J ends lost 8 bases and 0 bases, in that order; junction bases with no gene match: 9. The CDR3 loop is CSPELAGTYQETQYF. The DNA for the CDR3 is TGCAGCCCGGAACTAGCGGGGACGTACCAAGAGACCCAGTACTTC. The complete variable domain, with remaining parts taken from reference TRBV29-1 and TRBJ2-5, reads SAVISQKPSRDICQRGTSLTIQCQVDSQVTMMFWYRQQPGQSLTLIATANQGSEATYESGFVIDKFPISRPNLTFSTLTVSNMSPEDSSIYLCSPELAGTYQETQYFGPGTRLLVL.

This clonotype was counted many times. In DNA, the CDR3 is TGTGCCAGCAGCTTGAGGACAGGGGATAGAGACGAGCAGTACTTC. It yields the protein CASSLRTGDRDEQYF. This chain links TRBV7-2 with TRBJ2-7; 9 bases are shared with TRBD1. From germline, CDR1 is SGHTA and CDR2 FQGNSA. The CDR3 is 15 amino acids. With 3 bases clipped from V and 5 bases from J, the junction kept 8 bases outside the gene matches.

This clonotype was counted at least ten times. This chain joins TRBV11-2 and TRBJ2-7; the D gene is possibly TRBD2 (5 bases). The V and J ends lost 1 base and 5 bases respectively, with 12 bases between them. The CDR3 consists of 14 residues. Per the germline V gene, CDR1 is SGHAT and CDR2 is FQNNGV. The CDR3 DNA reads TGTGCCAGCAGCTTAGGAAAGGGAGCTCACGAGCAGTACTTC. Its translation: CASSLGKGAHEQYF. Combining the CDR3 with reference TRBV11-2 and TRBJ2-7 gives the whole variable domain EAGVAQSPRYKIIEKRQSVAFWCNPISGHATLYWYQQILGQGPKLLIQFQNNGVVDDSQLPKDRFSAERLKGVDSTLKIQPAKLEDSAVYLCASSLGKGAHEQYFGPGTRLTVT.

This clonotype is a singleton in its sample. CDR3 nucleotide sequence: TGCAGCGTGTCCGGGACCAGCAATCAGCCCCAGCATTTT. Residues: CSVSGTSNQPQHF. The J gene is TRBJ1-5, the V gene TRBV29-1; D is possibly TRBD1 (5 bases). This CDR3 is built from 13 residues. V lost 6 bases and J lost 1, with 10 bases in between. Germline assignment: CDR1 SQVTM and CDR2 ANQGSEA.

In its sample, this clonotype was seen many times. This chain joins TRBV4-3 and TRBJ1-2, with unresolved D. CDR3 length equals 17 residues. The V end was cut by 1 base, the J end by 3 bases, with 18 bases between. Germline V gene sequence: CDR1 LGHNA, CDR2 YSLEER. CDR3 region: CASSQGRMTADYYGYTF. DNA of the CDR3: TGCGCCAGCAGCCAAGGTCGGATGACGGCCGATTACTATGGCTACACCTTC.

This clonotype was detected a few times. The rearrangement joins TRBV9 to TRBJ2-5; a weak D match, TRBD1 (7 bases). CDR1 is SGDLS and CDR2 is YYNGEE in the germline V gene. Trimming left V 4 bases short and J 0 bases short, with 16 bases between. This CDR3 has 16 residues. The DNA of the CDR3 is TGTGCCAGCAGCCAGGGGGGACAGTCCCACCAAGAGACCCAGTACTTC. This gives the protein CASSQGGQSHQETQYF.

This clonotype came up a few times. J is TRBJ1-1 and V is TRBV5-8, with D hard to call. Trimming left V 2 bases short and J 1 base short, with 12 bases between. CDR3 length: 15 amino acids. CDR1 and CDR2 (germline): SGHTS, YDEGEE. The CDR3 coding sequence is TGTGCCAGCAGCTTCGATGCTAGGGCGAACACTGAAGCTTTCTTT. It specifies CASSFDARANTEAFF.

Only a few counts were recorded for this clonotype. The gene calls are TRBV2 and TRBJ1-1; no firm D call. Germline V gives CDR1 SNHLY, CDR2 FYNNEI. The V end was cut by 4 bases, the J end by 1 base, with 13 bases between. This CDR3 comprises 15 residues. The CDR3 here is CASSGREQPNTEAFF. The CDR3 bases are TGTGCCAGCAGTGGTCGAGAGCAGCCGAACACTGAAGCTTTCTTT.

Many counts were recorded for this clonotype. The CDR3 nucleotides are TGTGCCAGCAGTCACCACAGGGAGGTAAAGGGACGAGCTTTCTTT. This codes for CASSHHREVKGRAFF. The chain carries TRBV6-5 and TRBJ1-1, with a possible D match to TRBD1 (6 bases). Per the germline V gene, CDR1 is MNHEY and CDR2 is SVGAGI. CDR3 length: 15 residues. Between the trimmed V and J ends, which lost 5 bases and 10 bases, there was a span of 23 bases.